This T cell receptor (beta chain) was captured in a study of T cell clonotyping in hematopoietic cell transplantation. Regarding the study as a whole: Pathologically expanded recipient clonotypes increased progressively from day 30 to day 180 as diversity fell. At the given depth, recipient repertoires were over 95% de novo clonotypes. Broader posttransplant TCR repertoire diversity was predicted by graft donor and pretransplant recipient Inverse Simpson Index values. CD4 and CD8 repertoire contributions could not be separated without sorting.

Points on this clone: The antigen is unknown.

Produced via immunoSEQ multiplex PCR; TCRdb's table is partial and in-frame only. The profile shows about 27,000 clones, approximately 96% of them singletons. Sequencing was carried out using peripheral blood mononuclear cells. The clonotype comes from a man aged 50-60 years in good health. Some clones in this sample may be carry-over from other donors' samples.

The CDR3 DNA follows: TGTGCCAGCGGGACAGCAGAAAACATTCAGTACTTC. Protein product: CASGTAENIQYF. The chain uses TRBV6-5 and TRBJ2-4, with TRBD1 matching 7 bases. CDR3 length equals 12 residues. The trim removed 8 bases at V and 5 bases at J, leaving 3 bases unmatched. CDR1 and CDR2 (germline): MNHEY, SVGAGI.